This TCR beta chain was identified in a study of T cells in localized non-small cell lung cancer. Study-level points and caveats: Measurement of T cell clonality placed uninvolved adjacent lung highest, above the level in tumor. Among the top 100 tumor clones, a median 57 appeared in adjacent lung. Longer overall survival was linked to higher blood T cell density. Sequencing involved a lone tumor region, leaving heterogeneity possible.

Worth noting for this clone: Its antigen is not known.

The CDR3 spans 15 residues. The germline V gene encodes CDR1 SQVTM and CDR2 ANQGSEA. Germline trimming cut 0 bases from V and 0 bases from J; bases unmatched to any gene: 4. Only in-frame clones appear in the TCRdb table, and some are missing; sequencing was by immunoSEQ multiplex PCR. This table holds 35,000 to 45,000 clones, approximately 90% found once. Sequenced material: peripheral blood, taken before any cancer treatment. The clonotype was recovered from a female donor at least 60 years old with stage I lung adenocarcinoma. The chain couples TRBV29-1 to TRBJ1-2; 7 nucleotides match TRBD1. The CDR3: CSVEDRDRSNYGYTF. In nucleotides, the CDR3 is TGCAGCGTTGAAGATCGGGACAGATCTAACTATGGCTACACCTTC.